This is a list of T cell receptor beta chains from one sample in a study of cytomegalovirus exposure and HLA in healthy donors. Sequenced by immunoSEQ multiplex PCR; TCRdb stores in-frame clones only, minus some. The sample shows 92,000 or so clones, over 55% of them seen only once. The source material was PBMCs. The receptors originated from a woman between 50 and 59 years old in good health and CMV-seropositive. CDR3s include the opening cysteine and the closing phenylalanine or tryptophan. A D gene is named only where the DNA matches it firmly. Expanded clones are given a class, and other clones once, few, many or no size at all.

CDR3nt: TGTGCCAGCAGCTCCCAACATGGTCAGCCCCAGCATTTT
CDR3aa: CASSSQHGQPQHF
v_gene: TRBV7-2
abundance: .
d_gene: .
j_gene: TRBJ1-5

CDR3nt: TGCGCCAGCAGTGAGTCGCCACAGGCTCCAGAAGCTTTCTTT
CDR3aa: CASSESPQAPEAFF
v_gene: TRBV10-1
abundance: few
d_gene: .
j_gene: TRBJ1-1

CDR3nt: TGTTCCAGCAGCTTAATATCAGATACGCAGTATTTT
CDR3aa: CSSSLISDTQYF
v_gene: TRBV7-9
abundance: .
d_gene: .
j_gene: TRBJ2-3

CDR3nt: TGTGCCAGCAGCTTTAGGACGGACTATAGCAATCAGCCCCAGCATTTT
CDR3aa: CASSFRTDYSNQPQHF
v_gene: TRBV5-6
abundance: .
d_gene: .
j_gene: TRBJ1-5

CDR3nt: TGTGCCACCAGGGGGGGGCTAGCGGGGGGGAATGAGCAGTTCTTC
CDR3aa: CATRGGLAGGNEQFF
v_gene: TRBV15
abundance: .
d_gene: TRBD2
j_gene: TRBJ2-1

CDR3nt: TGTGCCAGCAGTCTATCGAGTACGATTTCCTACGAGCAGTACTTC
CDR3aa: CASSLSSTISYEQYF
v_gene: TRBV28
abundance: .
d_gene: .
j_gene: TRBJ2-7

CDR3nt: TGTGCCAGCAGTTTATTCTCGGGGGGACTATCTCCGCAGTATTTT
CDR3aa: CASSLFSGGLSPQYF
v_gene: TRBV28
abundance: .
d_gene: TRBD2
j_gene: TRBJ2-3

CDR3nt: TGCAGCGTTGACAGGGGATACAATGAGCAGTTCTTC
CDR3aa: CSVDRGYNEQFF
v_gene: TRBV29-1
abundance: .
d_gene: .
j_gene: TRBJ2-1

CDR3nt: TGTGCCAGCTCACCCCTAGCGGGGGCCCAAGAGACCCAGTACTTC
CDR3aa: CASSPLAGAQETQYF
v_gene: TRBV18
abundance: .
d_gene: TRBD2
j_gene: TRBJ2-5

CDR3nt: TGCGCCAGCAGCCAACGAGCCGGGACAGATGAAAAACTGTTTTTT
CDR3aa: CASSQRAGTDEKLFF
v_gene: TRBV4-3
abundance: .
d_gene: TRBD1
j_gene: TRBJ1-4

CDR3nt: TGTGCCATCAAGTCCAGCGGGGGGGCTGGGGAGACCCAGTACTTC
CDR3aa: CAIKSSGGAGETQYF
v_gene: TRBV10-3
abundance: .
d_gene: TRBD2
j_gene: TRBJ2-5

CDR3nt: TGTGCCAGTAGGCCGGGACAGGGGACCTACGAGCAGTACTTC
CDR3aa: CASRPGQGTYEQYF
v_gene: TRBV19
abundance: .
d_gene: TRBD1
j_gene: TRBJ2-7

CDR3nt: TGTGCCAGCAGCTTAGGAGGGACTTACACAGATACGCAGTATTTT
CDR3aa: CASSLGGTYTDTQYF
v_gene: TRBV7-6
abundance: many
d_gene: .
j_gene: TRBJ2-3

CDR3nt: TGTGCCAGCAGTGAATTTGGGGGGAGCACAGATACGCAGTATTTT
CDR3aa: CASSEFGGSTDTQYF
v_gene: TRBV6-1
abundance: .
d_gene: .
j_gene: TRBJ2-3

CDR3nt: TGTGCCAGCAGCCCCGGGAACACTGAAGCTTTCTTT
CDR3aa: CASSPGNTEAFF
v_gene: TRBV5-6
abundance: .
d_gene: .
j_gene: TRBJ1-1

CDR3nt: TGTGCCAGCAGTTACTCGGTCCTCAGCGAAGAGCAGTTCTTC
CDR3aa: CASSYSVLSEEQFF
v_gene: TRBV6-6
abundance: .
d_gene: .
j_gene: TRBJ2-1

CDR3nt: TGTGCCAGCAGTAAGGACAGGGGCCTGTCACCCCTCCACTTT
CDR3aa: CASSKDRGLSPLHF
v_gene: TRBV5-4
abundance: .
d_gene: TRBD1
j_gene: TRBJ1-6

CDR3nt: TGTGCCGGAGGACAGATTGCAACTAATGAAAAACTGTTTTTT
CDR3aa: CAGGQIATNEKLFF
v_gene: TRBV30
abundance: .
d_gene: .
j_gene: TRBJ1-4

CDR3nt: TGCGCCAGCAGCCAAGAAGCTAGCGGGGGGGCAGATACGCAGTATTTT
CDR3aa: CASSQEASGGADTQYF
v_gene: TRBV4-1
abundance: .
d_gene: TRBD2
j_gene: TRBJ2-3

CDR3nt: TGTGCCAGCCAGGGACTTGCCGACACTGAAGCTTTCTTT
CDR3aa: CASQGLADTEAFF
v_gene: TRBV28
abundance: .
d_gene: .
j_gene: TRBJ1-1

CDR3nt: TGTGCCAGCAGTGGGGAGGTTGGTCAGCCCCAGCATTTT
CDR3aa: CASSGEVGQPQHF
v_gene: TRBV2
abundance: .
d_gene: .
j_gene: TRBJ1-5

CDR3nt: TGTGCCAGCAGCCGGAGCGGGTACAATGAGCAGTTCTTC
CDR3aa: CASSRSGYNEQFF
v_gene: TRBV11-3
abundance: once
d_gene: .
j_gene: TRBJ2-1

CDR3nt: TGTGCCAGCAGTGCTACAACCGGAGGGTATGGCTACACCTTC
CDR3aa: CASSATTGGYGYTF
v_gene: TRBV28
abundance: .
d_gene: .
j_gene: TRBJ1-2

CDR3nt: TGTGCCAGCAGTTCAGTGGCAGGGCACAATGAGCAGTTCTTC
CDR3aa: CASSSVAGHNEQFF
v_gene: TRBV27
abundance: .
d_gene: .
j_gene: TRBJ2-1

CDR3nt: TGTGCCAGCAGTCCTCCAGGGGAGACCCAGTACTTC
CDR3aa: CASSPPGETQYF
v_gene: TRBV7-2
abundance: .
d_gene: .
j_gene: TRBJ2-5

CDR3nt: TGCGCCAGCAGCCCCTTAACAGACATGGTTCAGGAGACCCAGTACTTC
CDR3aa: CASSPLTDMVQETQYF
v_gene: TRBV5-1
abundance: .
d_gene: .
j_gene: TRBJ2-5

CDR3nt: TGTGCCATCAGTGAGGGACTAGCGGGGGGGGGCACAGATACGCAGTATTTT
CDR3aa: CAISEGLAGGGTDTQYF
v_gene: TRBV10-3
abundance: .
d_gene: TRBD2
j_gene: TRBJ2-3

CDR3nt: TGTGCCAGCAGCCTCTACGGGGGAAACCAAGAAGAGACCCAGTACTTC
CDR3aa: CASSLYGGNQEETQYF
v_gene: TRBV6-6
abundance: few
d_gene: .
j_gene: TRBJ2-5

CDR3nt: TGTGCCAGCAGTTCATTACTAACGGGACTCAGGAACGAGCAGTACTTC
CDR3aa: CASSSLLTGLRNEQYF
v_gene: TRBV27
abundance: .
d_gene: .
j_gene: TRBJ2-7

CDR3nt: TGTGCCAGCTCCCGGACAGGCGCCTACGAGCAGTACTTC
CDR3aa: CASSRTGAYEQYF
v_gene: TRBV18
abundance: .
d_gene: TRBD1
j_gene: TRBJ2-7

CDR3nt: TGTGCCAGCAGCTTAGCGACAGGGGCATCCTACAATGAGCAGTTCTTC
CDR3aa: CASSLATGASYNEQFF
v_gene: TRBV7-3
abundance: once
d_gene: TRBD1
j_gene: TRBJ2-1

CDR3nt: TGTGCCAGCAGTGGCAGGCCGGTTCAGCCCCAGCATTTT
CDR3aa: CASSGRPVQPQHF
v_gene: TRBV6-6
abundance: .
d_gene: .
j_gene: TRBJ1-5

CDR3nt: TGTGCCAGCAGTGGGCAGATACATAATTCACCCCTCCACTTT
CDR3aa: CASSGQIHNSPLHF
v_gene: TRBV6-5
abundance: .
d_gene: .
j_gene: TRBJ1-6

CDR3nt: TGTGCCTGGAGTGTAATGAGAGATCAGCCCCAGCATTTT
CDR3aa: CAWSVMRDQPQHF
v_gene: TRBV30
abundance: .
d_gene: .
j_gene: TRBJ1-5

CDR3nt: TGTGCCAGCAGCTCGCGGACTAGCGGGGGCCCAGAGACCCAGTACTTC
CDR3aa: CASSSRTSGGPETQYF
v_gene: TRBV11-2
abundance: .
d_gene: TRBD2
j_gene: TRBJ2-5

CDR3nt: TGTGCCAGCAGTGAAACAGGAAAAACTAACTATGGCTACACCTTC
CDR3aa: CASSETGKTNYGYTF
v_gene: TRBV6-1
abundance: few
d_gene: .
j_gene: TRBJ1-2

CDR3nt: TGTGCCAGCAGCCCCAGGGTGACCTCCTACAATGAGCAGTTCTTC
CDR3aa: CASSPRVTSYNEQFF
v_gene: TRBV7-9
abundance: .
d_gene: .
j_gene: TRBJ2-1

CDR3nt: TGCGCCAGCAGCTTACAGGGCTTGGAGGGCTACACCTTC
CDR3aa: CASSLQGLEGYTF
v_gene: TRBV5-1
abundance: .
d_gene: .
j_gene: TRBJ1-2

CDR3nt: TGTGCCAGCAGTTACTCGATTAGCGGAAATGAGCAGTTCTTC
CDR3aa: CASSYSISGNEQFF
v_gene: TRBV6-5
abundance: .
d_gene: .
j_gene: TRBJ2-1

CDR3nt: TGTGCCAGCAATGGTAGAAGCTCCTACGAGCAGTACTTC
CDR3aa: CASNGRSSYEQYF
v_gene: TRBV2
abundance: .
d_gene: .
j_gene: TRBJ2-7

CDR3nt: TGTGCCAGCAGCTCGGGGACAGCGACACTACCTAACTATGGCTACACCTTC
CDR3aa: CASSSGTATLPNYGYTF
v_gene: TRBV5-6
abundance: few
d_gene: TRBD1
j_gene: TRBJ1-2

CDR3nt: TGTGCCAGCAGCCGACCCACTAGCGGCCAAAACATTCAGTACTTC
CDR3aa: CASSRPTSGQNIQYF
v_gene: TRBV7-2
abundance: .
d_gene: TRBD2
j_gene: TRBJ2-4

CDR3nt: TGTGCCAGCAGCTTAGTCGCGGATCCTAAGACGCAGCCCCAGCATTTT
CDR3aa: CASSLVADPKTQPQHF
v_gene: TRBV7-2
abundance: .
d_gene: .
j_gene: TRBJ1-5

CDR3nt: TGCGCCAGCAGTCAAGAGGCAGGGGTTAATCAGCCCCAGCATTTT
CDR3aa: CASSQEAGVNQPQHF
v_gene: TRBV4-1
abundance: .
d_gene: .
j_gene: TRBJ1-5

CDR3nt: TGTGCCAGCAGCCCTCGGACAGAAGATCAGCCCCAGCATTTT
CDR3aa: CASSPRTEDQPQHF
v_gene: TRBV5-5
abundance: .
d_gene: .
j_gene: TRBJ1-5

CDR3nt: TGTGCCTCCCTGGGGGCAGACAACTATGGCTACACCTTC
CDR3aa: CASLGADNYGYTF
v_gene: TRBV30
abundance: few
d_gene: .
j_gene: TRBJ1-2

CDR3nt: TGTGCCAGCAGCGAGGGGGCCGCATCCTACGAGCAGTACTTC
CDR3aa: CASSEGAASYEQYF
v_gene: TRBV7-2
abundance: .
d_gene: TRBD1
j_gene: TRBJ2-7

CDR3nt: TGTGCCAGCAGCTTAGGGGACAGAAACTATGGCTACACCTTC
CDR3aa: CASSLGDRNYGYTF
v_gene: TRBV7-2
abundance: .
d_gene: TRBD1
j_gene: TRBJ1-2

CDR3nt: TGTGCCTGGAGGGAGGGCACCATCTCTGGAAACACCATATATTTT
CDR3aa: CAWREGTISGNTIYF
v_gene: TRBV30
abundance: .
d_gene: .
j_gene: TRBJ1-3